Included here is one T cell receptor beta chain sequence, with context. Its antigen remains undetermined. No much larger clonotype is one base removed from it; base qualities were not supplied. Using the deep immunoSEQ assay, multiplex PCR amplified TCR CDR3 regions from genomic DNA. For each cell subset, the extracted genomic DNA was distributed evenly across all wells of several immunoSEQ 96-well plates, and each plate served as one replicate. For sorted subsets, about 200 ng genomic DNA, equal to about 30,000 T cell genomes, was loaded into each replicate PCR. Purified libraries were quantified with a Qubit 3.0 fluorometer, sized on a Bioanalyzer 2100, and re-quantified with the KAPA Library Quantification kit. A separate single-read 150-cycle Illumina NextSeq 550 flow cell was used to sequence each immunoSEQ 96-well plate. From the authors' description of their analysis: The immunoSEQ output contained only junctional sequences without quality scores, so filtering could not match that applied to full-length reads. Sequences were annotated with PyIR, a Python wrapper for IgBLAST v1.9, using IMGT germline references to assign V/J genes and CDR3. Reads were removed for weak V/J assignments (E-value above 1e-6), missing CDR3, stop codons, out-of-frame junctions, or ambiguous translated residues. A V3J clonotype was defined by an identical inferred V gene, J gene, and CDR3 amino acid sequence. The percentage overlap between two repertoires was calculated by dividing the number of shared unique clonotypes by the size of the smaller repertoire. Three approaches were used to assess repertoire richness: RTK rarefaction, the Chao1 estimator, and Recon v2.1 estimates of unobserved clonotypes. Generation probabilities for all TCRbeta clonotypes obtained by the gDNA method from several donors were computed using OLGA. TCRdb limited this immuneACCESS table to in-frame rearrangements with V and J called. A share of clones is missing; checked studies link under half to unresolved V genes, and the rest is unexplained. That table furnishes V, J and clone size, whereas the DNA furnished D and trimming. This sample holds about 590,000 clones; over 95% were observed only once. 0.09% to 0.13% of the sample comes from the top ten.

Inclusive of the bounding cysteine and phenylalanine, the CDR3 is 14 residues long. The DNA shown is the 42-base CDR3, in frame from base 1. CDR1 is given as MNHEY and CDR2 as SVGAGI, both from the germline V gene. At the junction V is shortened by 2 bases and J by 7 bases; bases outside the gene matches: 7. The sample originates from a study of shared clonotypes between healthy human individuals (dated by TCRdb to the early 2020s). Broadly, across the study: Three men and two women, aged 18 to 49 years, made up the cohort. For each donor, CD4 naive and CD4 memory were each run on three plates, CD8 naive on two plates, and CD8 memory on one plate. Blood TCR repertoires of a handful of healthy adults were deeply sequenced to estimate repertoire size and the extent of clonotype sharing between individuals. Libraries were prepared and TCR repertoires were sequenced by different laboratories using diverse techniques, in order to increase sequencing depth and limit assay-specific biases. Between about 0.85 and 8.9 billion PBMCs per donor were obtained by leukapheresis. The research as a whole found: Sampling was restricted to blood, and TCR repertoires in tissues likely differ from the TCR repertoires found in blood. Roughly 5% of naive CD4, 3% to 3.5% of naive CD8, approximately 2% of memory CD4, and about 0.4% of memory CD8 clonotypes were shared across a few donors. The genetic and exposure-history diversity represented was limited by the small number of donors. Clonotypes shared by all four sorted-subset donors showed higher generation probabilities than non-shared clonotypes. Rarefaction of sorted-subset datasets indicated incomplete sequencing despite the large sequencing depth. Pairwise subsampling indicated that sequencing depth was expected to affect the degree of clonotype sharing among donors. Naive subsets generally had larger estimated clonotype richness than memory subsets did.

CD8 naive samples were CD45RO-negative cells positively selected for CCR7, giving a CD45RA+CCR7+ population that excluded TemRA cells. The donors were healthy, HIV-negative adults with no recently reported acute infections or vaccinations. All donors were Caucasian adults living in Nashville, Tennessee, USA. After blood collection by leukapheresis, PBMCs were isolated using Ficoll-Histopaque density gradient centrifugation and then cryopreserved in the vapor phase of liquid nitrogen. Purity and quantity of every magnetically sorted T cell population were checked by analytical flow cytometry. Genomic DNA was isolated from every sorted fraction and measured by UV absorbance on a Nanodrop 2000c.

This TCR derives from a woman aged 25 to 39 in good health. Sequencing was performed on naive CD8+ T cells sorted from blood. Explained via the paper, the cell subset or site label denotes: CD45RA+CCR7+. The sequence links TRBV6-5 to TRBJ1-1; 7 of the junction bases match TRBD1. The sequenced DNA: TGTGCCAGCAGTTACAGACAGGGCGCCGGTGAAGCTTTCTTT. Translated, it reads CASSYRQGAGEAFF.